This passage covers 8 T cell receptor beta chains from one sample sequenced in a study of glioma-infiltrating T cells. Using RNA template, CDR3s of TCR alpha and beta were amplified with iRepertoire arm-PCR. One entry per CDR3 protein results from TCRdb running MiXCR on the multiplex PCR reads. The table includes roughly 130,000 distinct CDR3 sequences, roughly a quarter detected once. Sequencing was carried out using glioma tissue, nonneoplastic brain tissue, or PBMCs (not recorded which). Receptors originate from a human donor with low-grade glioma or glioblastoma, undergoing nonglioma brain surgery, or in good health (not recorded which).

For this clonotype: The conserved closing phenylalanine or tryptophan is absent in this CDR3, likely reflecting a read error. The chain recombines TRBV20-1 with TRBJ1-3, with a possible D match to TRBD1 (6 bases). In germline, CDR1 is DFQATT, CDR2 SNEGSKA (reference sequence). The length of the CDR3 is 14 residues. Trimming cost V 3 bases and J 3 bases, with 12 bases left between them. The CDR3 protein is CSARVQGVGNTIYS. CDR3 coding DNA: TGCAGTGCTAGGGTACAGGGCGTTGGAAACACCATATATTCT.

This CDR3 reads CASSPTTQGANSPLHF. DNA for the CDR3: TGTGCCAGCAGCCCCACCACACAGGGGGCTAATTCACCCCTCCACTTT. The chain combines TRBV7-3 with TRBJ1-6, with 9 bases matching TRBD1. This CDR3 is 16 amino acids long. The junction had 8 bases not matched to a gene; V was cut back by 5 bases and J by 6 bases. CDR1 and CDR2 (germline): SGHTA, FQGTGA.

In its sample, this clonotype was seen a few times. This chain connects TRBV2 to TRBJ1-1; D is undetermined. The CDR3 is 15 amino acids. Germline V CDR1 and CDR2: SNHLY, FYNNEI. V was trimmed by 1 base and J by 0 bases, leaving 9 bases between them. The CDR3 is CASSEGRALNTEAFF. The CDR3 DNA reads TGTGCCAGCAGTGAAGGAAGGGCCCTGAACACTGAAGCTTTCTTT.

This clonotype was observed many times. The chain couples TRBV20-1 to TRBJ2-4; TRBD1 agrees at 11 bases. With V trimmed by 0 bases and J by 8 bases, 6 bases remained unmatched. Germline assignment: CDR1 DFQATT and CDR2 SNEGSKA (reference sequence). This CDR3 comprises 15 residues. The CDR3 is CSARDPGTGGDIQYF. The CDR3 DNA reads TGCAGTGCTAGAGATCCGGGGACAGGGGGGGACATTCAGTACTTC.

In the case of this clonotype: A single base separates this from a much larger clone, so it may be a read error. The chain is built from TRBV28 and TRBJ2-3; D uncertain. The V gene lost 3 bases and the J gene lost 5 bases, with 9 bases spanning the gap. This CDR3 is built from 13 residues. The germline V gene has CDR1 MDHEN and CDR2 SYDVKM. The CDR3 nucleotides are TGTGCCAGCAGTTTTTTCGTAGAAGATACGCAGTATTTT. It encodes CASSFFVEDTQYF.

The gene calls are TRBV28 and TRBJ1-1; TRBD1 is a possible D gene (5 bases). Trimming removed 6 bases at V and 4 bases at J, with 21 bases between. The germline CDR1 and CDR2 sequences are MDHEN and SYDVKM. The CDR3 is 16 amino acids. CDR3 loop: CASSPTPGVVGTEAFF. As DNA, the CDR3 is TGTGCCAGCAGCCCAACCCCGGGGGTCGTCGGCACTGAAGCTTTCTTT.

V and J are TRBV5-1 and TRBJ1-5; D is unclear. V lost 4 bases, J lost 1 base, and 12 bases lay in between. Germline CDR1 SGHRS, CDR2 YFSETQ. CDR3 length: 15 residues. The CDR3 loop reads CASSPYPDSNQPQHF. The CDR3 DNA is TGCGCCAGCAGCCCTTACCCGGACAGCAATCAGCCCCAGCATTTT.

Turning to this clonotype: A read error is likely, as this CDR3 ends without the conserved phenylalanine or tryptophan. The chain employs TRBV7-9 and TRBJ1-5; 7 nucleotides align to TRBD1. The germline V gene has CDR1 SEHNR and CDR2 FQNEAQ (reference sequence). The CDR3 runs to 18 residues. As DNA, the CDR3 is TGCGCCAGCAGCCATAAACTACAGGGGACTTATAGCAATCAGCCCCAGCATCTT. Protein sequence: CASSHKLQGTYSNQPQHL.